A selection of T cell receptor beta chains follows, all from one sample in a study of cytomegalovirus exposure and HLA in healthy donors. The assay was immunoSEQ multiplex PCR, and TCRdb's table has in-frame clones only and misses some. The sample shows about 100,000 clones, 65% to 80% of them seen only once. The sample comprised PBMCs. The origin of the receptors is a man in his forties or fifties in good health and CMV-seropositive. The CDR3 runs from the conserved cysteine through the conserved F or W. The D gene is left open where the match is weak. Not all rows give a size; the values are once, few, many and, for expanded clones, a class.

v_gene,j_gene,abundance,d_gene,CDR3aa,CDR3nt
TRBV9,TRBJ2-2,.,.,CASSQGLTDTGELFF,TGTGCCAGCAGCCAAGGACTAACGGACACCGGGGAGCTGTTTTTT
TRBV19,TRBJ2-7,.,TRBD1,CASSGSGQGNYEQYF,TGTGCCAGTAGTGGATCGGGACAGGGGAACTACGAGCAGTACTTC
TRBV2,TRBJ2-7,.,.,CASSAGGEQYF,TGTGCCAGCAGTGCGGGGGGCGAACAGTACTTC
TRBV27,TRBJ1-1,.,.,CASSLFPPLATEAFF,TGTGCCAGCAGTTTATTTCCCCCTTTGGCCACTGAAGCTTTCTTT
TRBV6-5,TRBJ1-4,.,.,CASSFRDNEKLFF,TGTGCCAGCAGTTTCCGGGATAATGAAAAACTGTTTTTT
TRBV18,TRBJ1-2,.,.,CASSPAREGYGYTF,TGTGCCAGCTCACCTGCCAGGGAGGGGTATGGCTACACCTTC
TRBV28,TRBJ2-1,once,.,CASSFFLMGRSEQFF,TGTGCCAGCAGTTTTTTCCTAATGGGGAGGAGTGAGCAGTTCTTC
TRBV5-4,TRBJ2-4,.,.,CASSSGGVGEYF,TGTGCCAGCAGTTCTGGCGGGGTGGGGGAGTACTTC
TRBV4-3,TRBJ2-3,.,.,CASSPTTTDTQYF,TGCGCCAGCAGCCCAACGACTACAGATACGCAGTATTTT
TRBV19,TRBJ2-5,few,TRBD2,CASSTPFGRFGEQYF,TGTGCCAGTAGTACCCCCTTCGGGAGGTTTGGGGAGCAGTACTTC
TRBV7-2,TRBJ2-4,.,TRBD1,CASSPGQGDIQYF,TGTGCCAGCAGCCCGGGACAGGGGGACATTCAGTACTTC
TRBV5-6,TRBJ1-1,.,.,CASSLFFPGNTEAFF,TGTGCCAGCAGCTTGTTTTTCCCGGGGAACACTGAAGCTTTCTTT
TRBV18,TRBJ1-1,.,.,CASSPEGKSAAFF,TGTGCCAGCTCACCGGAGGGTAAATCGGCCGCTTTCTTT
TRBV4-3,TRBJ1-1,few,TRBD1,CASSPGTDEAFF,TGCGCCAGCAGCCCCGGGACAGATGAAGCTTTCTTT
TRBV19,TRBJ2-7,.,.,CASSPRGKGYEQYF,TGTGCCAGTAGTCCCAGGGGTAAGGGGTACGAGCAGTACTTC